One T cell receptor beta chain is described in this entry. This sample is part of a study of blood T cell repertoires in COVID-19. Measured with immunoSEQ multiplex PCR; TCRdb has only the in-frame clones, and not every one. The repertoire holds a few hundred thousand clones, with over 80% as singletons. Per the germline V gene, CDR1 is SEHNR and CDR2 is FQNEAQ (reference sequence). V was pared by 5 bases and J by 4 bases, with 14 bases between. This CDR3 spans 14 amino acids. Sample: peripheral blood. The V and J genes are TRBV7-9 and TRBJ1-2, with D unresolved. The sequence was obtained from a woman in her 40s with acute or convalescent COVID-19. CDR3 sequence (DNA): TGTGCCAGCAGCCACGGCGGTACAACCTATGGCTACACCTTC. The encoded protein is CASSHGGTTYGYTF.